This TCR beta chain was retrieved from a study of brain T cells in children with intractable seizures. CDR3 length equals 13 residues. Per the germline V gene, CDR1 is LNHNV and CDR2 is YYDKDF (reference sequence). The V gene end was trimmed by 4 bases and the J gene end by 5 bases; junction bases not matched to a gene: 4. Repertoires were generated with immunoSEQ multiplex PCR, while TCRdb's copy carries only in-frame clones and drops some. The sample comprises about 340,000 clones, more than 85% of which are singletons, and 4.5% to 7% rests with the top ten. Time point in this sample: blood from clinic visit 5 months post-surgery; TSC patient then seizure free.

J is TRBJ1-2 and V is TRBV15, with TRBD1 identical over 7 bases. The source was peripheral blood, collected 5 to 6 months after surgery. This clonotype originated in a boy less than two years old with tuberous sclerosis and intractable seizures. The CDR3 loop is CATSTTGRYGYTF. The CDR3 nucleotides are TGTGCCACCAGCACGACAGGGCGGTATGGCTACACCTTC.